A selection of T cell receptor beta chains follows, all from one sample in a study of T cell responses to AZD1222 COVID-19 vaccine. Method: immunoSEQ multiplex PCR; TCRdb's copy keeps in-frame clones and lacks some. The repertoire holds around 150,000 clones, with about nine tenths as singletons. The material was peripheral blood, obtained 28 days after the second AZD1222 dose. Receptor source: an adult who received the AZD1222 COVID-19 vaccine. The CDR3 runs from the conserved cysteine through the conserved F or W. A D gene is named only where the DNA matches it firmly. Size is omitted from some rows. Given values are once, few, many or a class for expanded clones.

TRBJ1-1,NA,NA,TRBV6-5,CASSTRREAFF,TGTGCCAGCAGTACCCGACGGGAAGCTTTCTTT
TRBJ1-1,few,NA,TRBV2,CASNQGSTEAFF,TGTGCCAGCAACCAGGGGTCCACTGAAGCTTTCTTT
TRBJ2-6,NA,TRBD1,TRBV19,CASSEGAGANVLTF,TGTGCCAGTAGCGAGGGGGCGGGGGCCAACGTCCTGACTTTC
TRBJ2-2,NA,NA,TRBV6-7,CASKEGTVNTGELFF,TGTGCCAGCAAAGAAGGGACGGTGAACACCGGGGAGCTGTTTTTT
TRBJ1-2,few,NA,TRBV12-3/TRBV12-4,CASSSQGFYGYTF,TGTGCCAGCAGTTCCCAGGGTTTCTATGGCTACACCTTC
TRBJ1-6,NA,NA,TRBV3-1/TRBV3-2,CASSQLGGTLHF,TGTGCCAGCAGCCAATTAGGAGGAACCCTCCACTTT
TRBJ1-1,NA,TRBD1,TRBV7-6,CASSLPGQMNTEAFF,TGTGCCAGCAGCTTACCGGGACAGATGAACACTGAAGCTTTCTTT
TRBJ2-3,NA,TRBD2,TRBV6-5,CASSLLRGGTDTQYF,TGTGCCAGCAGCCTACTTCGGGGGGGCACAGATACGCAGTATTTT
TRBJ2-1,NA,NA,TRBV5-1,CASSLQGGSGRITEQFF,TGCGCCAGCAGCTTACAAGGTGGGAGCGGGCGAATTACTGAGCAGTTCTTC
TRBJ1-2,NA,NA,TRBV6-5,CASSYSGHPYGYTF,TGTGCCAGCAGTTACTCGGGTCACCCCTATGGCTACACCTTC
TRBJ1-2,NA,NA,TRBV28,CASSSDRKRYGYTF,TGTGCCAGCAGTTCAGACAGGAAACGTTATGGCTACACCTTC
TRBJ2-5,NA,TRBD2,TRBV25-1,CASSEWRGGQQETQYF,TGTGCCAGCAGTGAATGGCGGGGAGGGCAGCAAGAGACCCAGTACTTC
TRBJ1-1,NA,TRBD1,TRBV5-1,CASSSTGGNTEAFF,TGCGCCAGCAGCTCGACAGGGGGAAACACTGAAGCTTTCTTT
TRBJ1-5,NA,NA,TRBV12-3/TRBV12-4,CASSPVKGPQHF,TGTGCCAGCAGCCCCGTGAAGGGGCCCCAGCATTTT
TRBJ1-1,NA,NA,TRBV6-5,CASSYSIEQDEAFF,TGTGCCAGCAGTTACTCGATCGAGCAGGATGAAGCTTTCTTT
TRBJ1-2,NA,NA,TRBV2,CASTPGPNYGYTF,TGTGCCAGCACGCCAGGCCCTAACTATGGCTACACCTTC
TRBJ2-1,NA,TRBD2,TRBV27,CASSTRSGSRSINEQFF,TGTGCCAGCAGTACGAGGAGCGGGAGCCGATCTATAAATGAGCAGTTCTTC
TRBJ1-5,NA,NA,TRBV5-5,CASSFTGTFNQPQHF,TGTGCCAGCAGCTTCACAGGGACCTTCAATCAGCCCCAGCATTTT
TRBJ2-7,NA,TRBD1,TRBV28,CASSLSGQGLDEQYF,TGTGCCAGCAGTTTAAGCGGACAGGGTCTCGACGAGCAGTACTTC
TRBJ2-7,NA,TRBD2,TRBV3-1/TRBV3-2,CASSHLGGGSSYEQYF,TGTGCCAGCAGCCACCTTGGGGGGGGTAGCTCCTACGAGCAGTACTTC
TRBJ1-6,once,NA,TRBV12-3/TRBV12-4,CASTPDTGSPLHF,TGTGCCAGCACTCCTGACACGGGTTCACCCCTCCACTTT
TRBJ1-1,NA,TRBD1,TRBV5-1,CASSSTPQGAATEAFF,TGCGCCAGCAGCTCGACCCCACAGGGGGCAGCCACTGAAGCTTTCTTT
TRBJ2-7,NA,NA,TRBV24-1,CATSDLNTYEQYF,TGTGCCACCAGTGATTTGAATACTTACGAGCAGTACTTC
TRBJ1-1,once,NA,TRBV27,CASSWSRFEVGTEAFF,TGTGCCAGCAGTTGGTCCCGGTTCGAGGTTGGCACTGAAGCTTTCTTT
TRBJ1-1,NA,NA,TRBV14,CASSSQGSGEAFF,TGTGCCAGCAGCAGTCAGGGTAGCGGTGAAGCTTTCTTT
TRBJ1-1,NA,TRBD1,TRBV6-5,CASSYYRGGTEAFF,TGTGCCAGCAGTTACTACAGGGGTGGGACTGAAGCTTTCTTT
TRBJ2-5,NA,TRBD2,TRBV5-5,CASSITSGRGETQYF,TGTGCCAGCAGCATTACTAGCGGTAGGGGGGAGACCCAGTACTTC
TRBJ2-1,NA,NA,TRBV7-9,CASSYYSNNEQFF,TGTGCCAGCAGCTATTACAGCAACAATGAGCAGTTCTTC
TRBJ2-6,NA,NA,TRBV30,CAWGTSGANVLTF,TGTGCCTGGGGAACCTCTGGGGCCAACGTCCTGACTTTC
TRBJ1-3,NA,NA,TRBV2,CASSEALGPLSGNTIYF,TGTGCCAGCAGTGAAGCATTGGGTCCTCTCTCTGGAAACACCATATATTTT
TRBJ1-3,NA,NA,TRBV19,CASRRLGSGNTIYF,TGTGCCAGTAGAAGACTAGGCTCTGGAAACACCATATATTTT
TRBJ2-7,NA,NA,TRBV3-1/TRBV3-2,CASSSPPSYEQYF,TGTGCCAGCAGCTCCCCCCCGTCCTACGAGCAGTACTTC
TRBJ2-1,NA,NA,TRBV7-6,CASSLVVGGNEQFF,TGTGCCAGCAGCTTAGTGGTGGGGGGCAATGAGCAGTTCTTC
TRBJ1-3,once,NA,TRBV20-1,CSASKTAGNTIYF,TGCAGTGCTAGTAAGACAGCTGGAAACACCATATATTTT
TRBJ2-5,NA,NA,TRBV3-1/TRBV3-2,CASSQNSGKETQYF,TGTGCCAGCAGCCAGAACTCCGGGAAAGAGACCCAGTACTTC
TRBJ1-1,NA,NA,TRBV15,CATSRGRAGLGAIVTEAFF,TGTGCCACCAGCAGAGGAAGGGCAGGCTTGGGTGCGATCGTCACTGAAGCTTTCTTT
TRBJ1-3,NA,TRBD1,TRBV9,CASSPRDRVLGNTIYF,TGTGCCAGCAGCCCTCGGGACAGGGTATTGGGAAACACCATATATTTT
TRBJ2-7,NA,NA,TRBV7-6,CASSKLGGEASYEQYF,TGTGCCAGCAGCAAATTGGGCGGGGAGGCTTCCTACGAGCAGTACTTC
TRBJ2-3,NA,TRBD1,TRBV2,CASSLRDRGQSDTQYF,TGTGCCAGCAGTCTGCGTGACAGGGGGCAATCAGATACGCAGTATTTT
TRBJ2-6,NA,NA,TRBV19,CASSITGPAASSGANVLTF,TGTGCCAGTAGTATCACAGGTCCGGCAGCTAGCTCTGGGGCCAACGTCCTGACTTTC
TRBJ2-3,NA,NA,TRBV10-2,CASTFSGTDTQYF,TGCGCCAGCACTTTTTCTGGCACAGATACGCAGTATTTT
TRBJ2-7,NA,TRBD1,TRBV6-2/TRBV6-3,CASSRSRDSGYEQYF,TGTGCCAGCAGTCGTTCCCGGGACAGCGGCTACGAGCAGTACTTC
TRBJ1-2,NA,TRBD1,TRBV28,CASSLPSQGAEGYTF,TGTGCCAGCAGTTTACCGTCACAGGGGGCGGAAGGCTACACCTTC
TRBJ1-2,NA,NA,TRBV18,CASSPVDSPMNYGYTF,TGTGCCAGCTCACCAGTTGACAGTCCCATGAACTATGGCTACACCTTC
TRBJ2-1,NA,TRBD2,TRBV19,CASAKLAGAHEQFF,TGTGCCAGTGCCAAACTAGCGGGAGCTCATGAGCAGTTCTTC